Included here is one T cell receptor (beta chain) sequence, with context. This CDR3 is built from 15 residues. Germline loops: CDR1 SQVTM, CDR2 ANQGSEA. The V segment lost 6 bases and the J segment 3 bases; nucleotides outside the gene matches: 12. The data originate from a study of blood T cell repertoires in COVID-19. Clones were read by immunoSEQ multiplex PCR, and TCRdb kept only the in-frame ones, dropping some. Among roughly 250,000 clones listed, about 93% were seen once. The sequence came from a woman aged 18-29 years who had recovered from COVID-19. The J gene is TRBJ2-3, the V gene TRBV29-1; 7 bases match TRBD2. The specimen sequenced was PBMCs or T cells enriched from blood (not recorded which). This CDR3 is CSVVPTSEGTDTQYF. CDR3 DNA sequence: TGCAGCGTCGTACCAACTAGCGAAGGTACAGATACGCAGTATTTT.